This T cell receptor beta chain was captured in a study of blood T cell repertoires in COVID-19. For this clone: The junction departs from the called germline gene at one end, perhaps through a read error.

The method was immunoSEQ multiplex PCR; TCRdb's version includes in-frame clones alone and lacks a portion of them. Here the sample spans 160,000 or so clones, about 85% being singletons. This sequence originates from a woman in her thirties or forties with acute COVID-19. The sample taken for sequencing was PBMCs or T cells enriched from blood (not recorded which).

The CDR3, as DNA: TGCGCCAGCAGCTTATCAGGAGGGGCTAATAACTATGGCTACATCTTC. The encoded protein is CASSLSGGANNYGYIF. V gene TRBV5-1 combines with J gene TRBJ1-2; the D gene is possibly TRBD1 (5 bases). The CDR3 is 16 residues long. Germline V gene sequence: CDR1 SGHRS, CDR2 YFSETQ.